The T cell receptor beta chain described here comes from a study of CD8 T cells in Susac syndrome. Through negative isolation, CD4+ and CD8+ T cells were obtained, while TEMRA cells were enriched using FACS. The CDR3 has 16 residues. V lost 3 bases and J lost 3; bases outside the gene matches: 8. Germline CDR1 reads SGDLS; CDR2 reads YYNGEE. RNA, at roughly 0.5 to 1 ug, was reverse transcribed with random hexamers. Multiplex immunoSEQ PCR targeted 54 Vbeta and 13 Jbeta TCR beta segments. MiXCR was run by TCRdb on the immunoSEQ multiplex PCR reads, yielding one entry per CDR3 protein. Counted here are some 300,000 distinct CDR3 sequences, 75% to 85% occurring once; the ten biggest clones make up roughly 0.22%.

The sample consisted of CD8+ T cells from PBMCs. The source is a human donor with multiple sclerosis. The chain is built from TRBV9 and TRBJ2-7; 11 bases match TRBD2. CDR3 residues: CASSARPGTSGYEQYF. The CDR3 region has the DNA TGTGCCAGCAGCGCCCGACCCGGGACTAGCGGCTACGAGCAGTACTTC.